These 23 T cell receptor beta chains were all obtained from the same sample, sequenced in a study of blood T cells in healthy people across ages. A second PCR of roughly 7 to 11 cycles used a sample-barcoded 5' primer and a J-beta primer mix. TCRdb fed the 5' RACE reads into MiXCR, producing one record per CDR3 protein. The repertoire holds roughly 790,000 distinct CDR3 sequences, with about 42% as singletons. Sequencing used blood. The origin of the receptors is an older woman in good health.

With regard to this clonotype: At one of its ends the junction is not consistent with the germline gene, which may arise from a read error. This chain links TRBV20-1 with TRBJ2-3, with D possibly TRBD2 on 6 matching bases. Germline assignment: CDR1 DFQATT and CDR2 SNEGSKA (reference sequence). The CDR3 loop spans 15 amino acids. The DNA for the CDR3 is TGCAGTGCTAGAGATGTCGCGGGAAGCATAGATACGCAGTATTTT. Translated: CSARDVAGSIDTQYF.

This clonotype has just a few counts. The rearrangement uses TRBV29-1 and TRBJ2-1, with TRBD2 as a possible D gene (5 bases). Trimming cost V 8 bases and J 0 bases, with 17 bases left between them. CDR1 is SQVTM, CDR2 ANQGSEA, per germline. CDR3 length: 15 residues. CDR3: CSSAVSAGSYNEQFF. The CDR3 DNA is TGCAGCTCTGCGGTTAGCGCGGGCTCCTACAATGAGCAGTTCTTC.

This clonotype was seen more than once but under ten times. The rearrangement uses TRBV2 and TRBJ2-5; D might be TRBD1 (6 bases). The CDR3 has 15 amino acids. Trimming removed 4 bases at V and 3 bases at J, with 15 bases between. Germline V gene sequence: CDR1 SNHLY, CDR2 FYNNEI. The CDR3: CASSGLQGVKETQYF. The DNA of the CDR3 is TGTGCCAGCAGTGGCTTACAGGGAGTGAAAGAGACCCAGTACTTC.

The chain recombines TRBV20-1 with TRBJ2-1; D is unresolved. The germline V gene has CDR1 DFQATT and CDR2 SNEGSKA (reference sequence). This CDR3 comprises 13 residues. Between the trimmed V and J ends, which lost 4 bases and 0 bases, there was a span of 7 bases. The CDR3 spells CSAKGSSYNEQFF. CDR3 sequence (DNA): TGCAGTGCTAAGGGATCCTCCTACAATGAGCAGTTCTTC.

As concerns this clonotype: Possible read error: a much larger clone is one base away. The rearrangement uses TRBV19 and TRBJ2-7, with 13 bases lining up with TRBD2. Germline V gives CDR1 LNHDA, CDR2 SQIVND (reference sequence). V lost 0 bases to trimming and J lost 0 bases; unmatched junction nucleotides: 2. The CDR3 loop spans 17 amino acids. CDR3 DNA: TGTGCCAGTAGTATAGAAGGGACTAGCGGGGCCTCCTACGAGCAGTACTTC. Translated: CASSIEGTSGASYEQYF.

The chain is built from TRBV20-1 and TRBJ1-3; TRBD1 is a possible D gene (6 bases). The CDR3 extends over 15 amino acids. Germline CDR1 and CDR2: DFQATT and SNEGSKA (reference sequence). The V end lost 2 bases, the J end lost 4 bases, and 15 bases lay between the germline ends. The CDR3, as DNA: TGCAGTGCTAGAACCCCACGGACAGTAGGAAACACCATATATTTT. Its translation is CSARTPRTVGNTIYF.

The chain combines TRBV11-1 with TRBJ2-7; D perhaps matches TRBD1 (8 bases). Trimming stripped 7 bases from V and 6 bases from J, with 16 bases between. CDR3 size: 13 residues. Germline CDR1 reads SGHAT; CDR2 reads FQDESV (reference sequence). The CDR3 loop is CASKDREGLEQYF. DNA for the CDR3: TGTGCCAGCAAGGACAGGGAGGGGCTCGAGCAGTACTTC.

This clonotype was counted only a few times. J is TRBJ2-7 and V is TRBV2; possible D gene TRBD1, 6 bases. CDR3 length: 14 amino acids. The V and J ends lost 6 bases and 0 bases respectively, with 12 bases between them. The V gene's germline CDR1 is SNHLY and CDR2 FYNNEI. In DNA form, the CDR3 reads TGTGCCAGCAGGAAGGACAGAAACTCCTACGAGCAGTACTTC. Translated: CASRKDRNSYEQYF.

This chain joins TRBV20-1 and TRBJ2-1, with TRBD2 matching over 11 bases. Trimming removed 5 bases from V and 7 bases from J; junction bases left unmatched: 1. The CDR3 runs 12 residues. The germline gives CDR1 DFQATT, CDR2 SNEGSKA (reference sequence). The CDR3 DNA reads TGCAGTGCTTGGACTAGCGGGAATGAGCAGTTCTTC. Amino acids: CSAWTSGNEQFF.

This clonotype was recorded many times. The J gene is TRBJ2-5, the V gene TRBV4-1; 11 bases are a match to TRBD2. The junction had 3 bases not matched to a gene; V was cut back by 1 base and J by 2 bases. The CDR3 spans 16 residues. CDR1 is MGHRA, CDR2 YSYEKL, per germline. CDR3 in DNA: TGCGCCAGCAGCCAAGTGGGACTAGCGGTTCAAGAGACCCAGTACTTC. Protein sequence: CASSQVGLAVQETQYF.

Of note for this clonotype: A single base separates this from a much larger clone, so it may be a read error. This sequence joins TRBV27 and TRBJ2-1, with D perhaps TRBD1 (5 bases). The J call may be incorrect, as the DNA end agrees better with TRBJ2-7. The CDR3 totals 14 residues. Germline V lookup: CDR1 MNHEY, CDR2 SMNVEV (reference sequence). CDR3 region: CASGSRQLYNEQYF. DNA for the CDR3: TGTGCCAGCGGCTCTAGACAGTTATACAATGAGCAGTACTTC.

This clonotype was seen more than once but under ten times. The chain is built from TRBV14 and TRBJ2-1; 11 positions agree with TRBD2. CDR3 length: 15 residues. Germline trimming cut 0 bases from V and 10 bases from J; bases unmatched to any gene: 5. CDR1 and CDR2 (germline): SGHDN, FVKESK. The CDR3 nucleotides read TGTGCCAGCAGCCAAGAACTAGCGGGAGCTCGGGAGCAGTTCTTC. This translates into CASSQELAGAREQFF.

Concerning this clonotype: Relative to the germline gene, one junction end is altered; a read error may explain this. The rearrangement joins TRBV10-3 to TRBJ1-4; 7 positions match TRBD1. The CDR3 extends over 14 amino acids. Germline V gives CDR1 ENHRY, CDR2 SYGVKD. The CDR3 here is CAISEQGNNERLFF. CDR3 sequence (DNA): TGTGCCATCAGCGAACAGGGGAATAATGAAAGACTGTTTTTT.

This clonotype was detected a few times. One end of the junction is discordant with germline, which a read error may explain. V is TRBV2 and J is TRBJ2-7; no definite D call. Germline V gene lookup returns CDR1 SNHLY and CDR2 FYNNEI. The CDR3 has 13 amino acids. CDR3 residues: CASSVVGSYERYF. The CDR3, as DNA: TGTGCCAGCAGTGTCGTCGGCTCCTACGAGCGGTACTTC.

This clonotype was seen a few times. This may come from a read error, since a much larger clone is one base off. J is TRBJ1-2 and V is TRBV29-1; 9 nucleotides align to TRBD1. The CDR3 contains 12 residues. Germline lookup yields CDR1 SQVTM and CDR2 ANQGSEA. Trimming took 8 bases from V and 7 from J; bases not matched to a gene: 8. In DNA form, the CDR3 reads TGCAGCTTGGCCCCGGGACAGGGTGGCTACACCTTC. This codes for CSLAPGQGGYTF. The whole variable domain, filled in from reference TRBV29-1 and TRBJ1-2, reads SAVISQKPSRDICQRGTSLTIQCQVDSQVTMMFWYRQQPGQSLTLIATANQGSEATYESGFVIDKFPISRPNLTFSTLTVSNMSPEDSSIYLCSLAPGQGGYTFGSGTRLTVV.

This clonotype occurred a few times. The CDR3 reads CASGGLAGAVDTQYF. In nucleotides, the CDR3 is TGTGCCAGCGGAGGACTAGCGGGAGCGGTAGATACGCAGTATTTT. The gene calls are TRBV2 and TRBJ2-3; 13 bases match TRBD2. J gave up 5 bases and V 8 bases, and 7 bases lay outside the gene matches. The CDR3 runs 15 residues. Germline V CDR1 and CDR2: SNHLY, FYNNEI. The entire variable domain, with the rest obtained from reference TRBV2 and TRBJ2-3, is as follows: EPEVTQTPSHQVTQMGQEVILRCVPISNHLYFYWYRQILGQKVEFLVSFYNNEISEKSEIFDDQFSVERPDGSNFTLKIRSTKLEDSAMYFCASGGLAGAVDTQYFGPGTRLTVL.

The chain has TRBV6-6 and TRBJ2-7; 7 bases line up with TRBD1. The CDR3 has 14 amino acids. V gave up 5 bases and J gave up 4 bases; unmatched junction bases: 8. Looked up from germline, CDR1 is MNHNY and CDR2 is SVGAGI (reference sequence). The CDR3 loop is CASSPMTGRYEQYF. The CDR3 DNA reads as TGTGCCAGCAGTCCTATGACAGGGCGGTACGAGCAGTACTTC.

This clonotype appeared a few times. The gene calls are TRBV5-1 and TRBJ1-2; tentatively, D is TRBD1 (5 bases). Trimming took off 3 bases at V and 3 bases at J, with 9 bases between the two ends. CDR3 length: 13 amino acids. The germline V gene encodes CDR1 SGHRS and CDR2 YFSETQ. In nucleotides, the CDR3 is TGCGCCAGCAGCTCGCCACAGGACTATGGCTACACCTTC. Residues: CASSSPQDYGYTF.

This clonotype showed up many times. This chain joins TRBV20-1 and TRBJ2-1; 8 bases line up with TRBD2. This CDR3 spans 15 amino acids. V lost 4 bases to trimming and J lost 10 bases; unmatched junction nucleotides: 15. Germline V gives CDR1 DFQATT, CDR2 SNEGSKA (reference sequence). CDR3 bases: TGCAGTGCTACACCCGGGAGGGGGGGCCATCGAGAGCAGTTCTTC. Translating gives CSATPGRGGHREQFF.

The V call is TRBV7-2, the J call TRBJ2-5; 11 bases are shared with TRBD2. The J call may be incorrect, as the DNA end agrees better with TRBJ2-7. There are 17 residues in the CDR3. The germline V gene has CDR1 SGHTA and CDR2 FQGNSA. As DNA, the CDR3 is TGTGCCAGCAGCCTCCCTAGCGGGGGGCTTCACTCCTACGAGCAGTACTTC. It codes for CASSLPSGGLHSYEQYF.

The chain uses TRBV7-6 and TRBJ2-7, with TRBD2 matching over 8 bases. The trim removed 0 bases at V and 4 bases at J, leaving 8 bases unmatched. Germline CDR1 reads SGHVS; CDR2 reads FNYEAQ. CDR3 length: 16 residues. The DNA of the CDR3 is TGTGCCAGCAGCTTAGCTTCGCGGGGGGTCGGTTACGAGCAGTACTTC. Protein: CASSLASRGVGYEQYF. Full variable domain (rest looked up from reference TRBV7-6 and TRBJ2-7): GAGVSQSPRYKVTKRGQDVALRCDPISGHVSLYWYRQALGQGPEFLTYFNYEAQQDKSGLPNDRFSAERPEGSISTLTIQRTEQRDSAMYRCASSLASRGVGYEQYFGPGTRLTVT.

The V gene is TRBV4-2, the J gene TRBJ2-1; TRBD2 matches 10 bases. The CDR3 totals 17 residues. Germline loops: CDR1 LGHNA, CDR2 YNFKEQ. The V segment lost 1 base and the J segment 0 bases; nucleotides outside the gene matches: 3. CDR3 nucleotides: TGTGCCAGCAGCCAAGGTCTAGCGGGGGACTCCTACAATGAGCAGTTCTTC. This gives the protein CASSQGLAGDSYNEQFF.

The J gene is TRBJ1-6, the V gene TRBV5-5; a weak D match, TRBD1 (5 bases). The V gene lost 3 bases and the J gene lost 8 bases, with 12 bases spanning the gap. The CDR3 spans 14 residues. Germline CDR1 is SGHKS and CDR2 is YYEKEE (reference sequence). The CDR3 reads CASSSRVGDSPLHF. The CDR3 DNA follows: TGTGCCAGCAGCTCCAGGGTCGGTGATTCACCCCTCCACTTT.